This T cell receptor (beta chain) was documented in a study of blood T cell repertoires in COVID-19. In the study overall: Donors in the United States, Italy and Spain gave samples during acute or convalescent COVID-19.

There are 11 residues in the CDR3. Per germline, CDR1 WSHSY and CDR2 SAAADI. Trimming removed 6 bases at V and 5 bases at J, with 7 bases between. This clone was detected only once. Authors' methods: Amplified reference gene primers provided the basis for estimating nucleated cell counts. Generated by immunoSEQ multiplex PCR, the TCRdb table keeps only in-frame clones and is missing some. V and J calls and clone size are as listed in that table; D and trimming were resolved from the DNA. The data contain 250,000 to 300,000 clones, more than 80% of them singletons. The chain employs TRBV10-2 and TRBJ2-5; no clear D gene. The sequence was obtained from a woman in her fifties or sixties with COVID-19, enrolled during active disease. The specimen was peripheral blood. The CDR3 loop reads CASRRFETQYF. The CDR3 DNA sequence: TGCGCCAGCAGGAGGTTCGAGACCCAGTACTTC.